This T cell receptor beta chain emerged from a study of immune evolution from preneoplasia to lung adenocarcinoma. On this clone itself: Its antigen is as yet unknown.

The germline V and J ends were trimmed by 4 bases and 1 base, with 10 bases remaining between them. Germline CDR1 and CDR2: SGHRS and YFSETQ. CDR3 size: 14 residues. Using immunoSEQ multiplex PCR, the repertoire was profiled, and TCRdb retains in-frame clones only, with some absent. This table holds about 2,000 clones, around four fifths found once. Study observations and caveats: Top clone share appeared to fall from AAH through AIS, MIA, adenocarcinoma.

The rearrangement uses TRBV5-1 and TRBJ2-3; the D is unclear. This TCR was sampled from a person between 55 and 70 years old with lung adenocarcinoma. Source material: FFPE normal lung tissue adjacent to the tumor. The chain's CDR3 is CASSANARTDTQYF. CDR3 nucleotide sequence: TGCGCCAGCAGCGCGAACGCCCGCACAGATACGCAGTATTTT. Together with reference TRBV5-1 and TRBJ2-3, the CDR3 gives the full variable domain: KAGVTQTPRYLIKTRGQQVTLSCSPISGHRSVSWYQQTPGQGLQFLFEYFSETQRNKGNFPGRFSGRQFSNSRSEMNVSTLELGDSALYLCASSANARTDTQYFGPGTRLTVL.